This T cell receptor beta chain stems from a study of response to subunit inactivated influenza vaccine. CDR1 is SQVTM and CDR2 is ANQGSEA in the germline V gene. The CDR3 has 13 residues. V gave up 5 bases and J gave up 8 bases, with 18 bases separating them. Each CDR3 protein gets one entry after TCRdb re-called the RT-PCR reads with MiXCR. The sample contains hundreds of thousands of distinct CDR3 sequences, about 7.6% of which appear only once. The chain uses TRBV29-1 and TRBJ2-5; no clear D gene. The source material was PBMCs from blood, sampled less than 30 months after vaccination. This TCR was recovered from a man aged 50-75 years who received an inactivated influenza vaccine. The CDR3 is CSVYGSGEDTQYF. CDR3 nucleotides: TGCAGCGTTTACGGGTCGGGTGAGGATACCCAGTACTTC.